The clone carrying this T cell receptor (beta chain) has a count of ten or more. Antigen: not known. Isolation of PBMCs was performed on 8 to 10 ml fresh peripheral blood. This record comes from a study of T cells in Graves' hyperthyroidism and ophthalmopathy. Points from the study as a whole: Among thyroid clonotypes expanded above 0.001, most also appeared in blood.

Per the germline V gene, CDR1 is MNHEY and CDR2 is SVGEGT. Trimming shortened V by 5 bases and J by 0 bases, and 13 bases separated the two germline ends. There are 16 residues in the CDR3. Amplification yielded TCR beta CDR3 regions, with RNA transcripts as the source. Carried out on the TCR CDR3, a first-round RT-PCR used the HTBI primer set. TCRdb re-derived calls from the multiplex PCR reads in MiXCR, one entry per CDR3 protein. The sample yields approximately 610,000 distinct CDR3 sequences, approximately 15% seen once. Sequenced input: blood. This chain connects TRBV6-2 or TRBV6-3 to TRBJ2-2, with D perhaps TRBD1 or TRBD2 (5 bases each). This clonotype was sampled from a middle-aged woman with Graves' ophthalmopathy. This CDR3 is CASSPPGRANTGELFF. In nucleotides, the CDR3 is TGTGCCAGCAGTCCCCCGGGGCGGGCGAACACCGGGGAGCTGTTTTTT.